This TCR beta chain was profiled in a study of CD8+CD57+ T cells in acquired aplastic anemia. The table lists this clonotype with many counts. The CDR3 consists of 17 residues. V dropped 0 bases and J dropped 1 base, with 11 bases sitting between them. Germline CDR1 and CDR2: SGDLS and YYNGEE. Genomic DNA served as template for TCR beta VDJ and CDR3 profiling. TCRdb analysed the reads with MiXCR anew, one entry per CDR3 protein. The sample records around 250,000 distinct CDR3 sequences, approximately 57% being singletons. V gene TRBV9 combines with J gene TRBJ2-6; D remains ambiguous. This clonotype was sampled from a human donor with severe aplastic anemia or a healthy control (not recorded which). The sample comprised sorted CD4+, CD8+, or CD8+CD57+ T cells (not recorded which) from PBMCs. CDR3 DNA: TGTGCCAGCAGCGTAGAGGTGAGAATATCTGGGGCCAACGTCCTGACTTTC. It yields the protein CASSVEVRISGANVLTF.